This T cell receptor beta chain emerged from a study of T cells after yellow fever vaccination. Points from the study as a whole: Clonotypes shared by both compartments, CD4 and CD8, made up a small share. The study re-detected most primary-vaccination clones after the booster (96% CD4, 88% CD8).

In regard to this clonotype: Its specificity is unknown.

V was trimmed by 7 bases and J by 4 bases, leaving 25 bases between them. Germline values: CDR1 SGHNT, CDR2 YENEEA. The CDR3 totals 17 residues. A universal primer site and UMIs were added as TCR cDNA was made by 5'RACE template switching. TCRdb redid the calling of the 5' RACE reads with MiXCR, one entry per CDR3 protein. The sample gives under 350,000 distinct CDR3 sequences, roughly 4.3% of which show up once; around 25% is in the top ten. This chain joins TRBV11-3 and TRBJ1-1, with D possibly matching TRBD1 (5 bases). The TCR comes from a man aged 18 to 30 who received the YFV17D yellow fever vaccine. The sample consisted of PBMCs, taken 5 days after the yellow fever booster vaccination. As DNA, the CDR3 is TGTGCCAGCACCCCAACAGTGGGGACGTCCAAAACCACTGAAGCTTTCTTT. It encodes CASTPTVGTSKTTEAFF.